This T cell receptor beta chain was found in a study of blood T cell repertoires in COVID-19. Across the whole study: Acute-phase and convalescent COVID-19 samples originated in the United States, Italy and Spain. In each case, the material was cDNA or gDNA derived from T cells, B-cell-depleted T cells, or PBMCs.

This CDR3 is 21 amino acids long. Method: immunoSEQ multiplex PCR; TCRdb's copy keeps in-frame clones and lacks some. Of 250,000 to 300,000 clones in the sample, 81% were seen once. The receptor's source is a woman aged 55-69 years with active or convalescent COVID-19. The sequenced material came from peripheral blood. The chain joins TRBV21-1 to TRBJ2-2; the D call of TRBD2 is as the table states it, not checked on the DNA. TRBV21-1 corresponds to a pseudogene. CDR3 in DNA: TGTGCCAGCAGCAGCCCGGGAGCCAGCTGCGGCTGGGATACCGACACCGGGGAGCTGTTTTTT. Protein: CASSSPGASCGWDTDTGELFF.